A selection of T cell receptor beta chains follows, all from one sample in a study of blood T cell repertoires in COVID-19. Clones were read by immunoSEQ multiplex PCR, and TCRdb kept only the in-frame ones, dropping some. Counted here are some 90,000 clones, about nine tenths occurring once; the ten biggest clones make up more than 2%. The sample consisted of peripheral blood. All receptors derive from a man aged 50 or older with acute or convalescent COVID-19. The CDR3 runs from the conserved cysteine through the conserved F or W. A D gene is named only where the DNA matches it firmly. A row's size may be missing; if present it is once, few, many or a size class.

-	-	TRBJ2-5	TRBV7-2	CASSLGTVQETQYF	TGTGCCAGCAGCTTAGGGACAGTCCAAGAGACCCAGTACTTC
-	-	TRBJ2-1	TRBV7-6	CASSLASSHNEQFF	TGTGCCAGCAGCTTAGCTAGCAGCCACAATGAGCAGTTCTTC
few	-	TRBJ1-4	TRBV7-8	CASSSGRGRTNEKLFF	TGTGCCAGCAGCTCCGGGCGGGGCAGAACTAATGAAAAACTGTTTTTT
-	TRBD2	TRBJ2-5	TRBV13	CASSHTPGGGEQETQYF	TGTGCCAGCAGTCACACCCCCGGGGGAGGGGAGCAAGAGACCCAGTACTTC
-	TRBD1	TRBJ2-1	TRBV24-1	CATSDPRDRIMNEQFF	TGTGCCACCAGTGACCCCCGGGACAGAATCATGAATGAGCAGTTCTTC
-	-	TRBJ2-6	TRBV19	CASSIRSSGANVLTF	TGTGCCAGTAGTATTAGAAGCTCTGGGGCCAACGTCCTGACTTTC
-	TRBD2	TRBJ2-1	TRBV29-1	CSVGLAGGGDEQFF	TGCAGCGTTGGCCTAGCGGGAGGGGGGGATGAGCAGTTCTTC
-	TRBD1	TRBJ2-5	TRBV28	CASSLLGQGSKTQYF	TGTGCCAGCAGTTTACTGGGACAGGGAAGCAAGACCCAGTACTTC
-	TRBD1	TRBJ1-1	TRBV6-5	CASSYSRTGGTEAFF	TGTGCCAGCAGTTACTCGCGGACAGGGGGCACTGAAGCTTTCTTT
-	-	TRBJ1-4	TRBV4-1	CASSQGAGWEKLFF	TGCGCCAGCAGCCAAGGGGCAGGGTGGGAAAAACTGTTTTTT
-	-	TRBJ2-5	TRBV5-8	CASSPVGGRETQYF	TGTGCCAGCAGCCCTGTCGGGGGTAGGGAGACCCAGTACTTC
-	-	TRBJ2-2	TRBV11-2	CASSFTGDTGELFF	TGTGCCAGCAGCTTCACAGGTGACACCGGGGAGCTGTTTTTT
few	TRBD2	TRBJ2-2	TRBV7-9	CASSSSGSRGGELFF	TGTGCCAGCAGCTCTAGCGGGAGCCGGGGTGGGGAGCTGTTTTTT
-	-	TRBJ2-7	TRBV5-6	CASSLRGLFPYEQYF	TGTGCCAGCAGCTTGAGGGGGTTATTTCCCTACGAGCAGTACTTC
-	-	TRBJ2-5	TRBV6-5	CASSKGDNQETQYF	TGTGCCAGCAGCAAGGGGGACAACCAAGAGACCCAGTACTTC
-	TRBD1	TRBJ2-1	TRBV7-3	CASSLWVGTENEQFF	TGTGCCAGCAGCTTATGGGTTGGGACAGAAAATGAGCAGTTCTTC
-	-	TRBJ1-5	TRBV12-5	CASGLVLEGMGNQPQHF	TGTGCTAGTGGTTTGGTATTAGAGGGCATGGGCAATCAGCCCCAGCATTTT
-	-	TRBJ1-1	TRBV4-2	CASSQESGGVLDTEAFF	TGTGCCAGCAGCCAAGAGTCTGGGGGGGTTCTCGACACTGAAGCTTTCTTT
-	TRBD2	TRBJ2-1	TRBV6-5	CASSGLAAEQFF	TGTGCCAGCTCGGGACTAGCTGCTGAGCAGTTCTTC
-	TRBD1	TRBJ1-5	TRBV7-2	CASSRTGGSFGSNQPQHF	TGTGCCAGCAGCCGGACAGGGGGCTCTTTTGGAAGCAATCAGCCCCAGCATTTT
-	TRBD2	TRBJ2-3	TRBV11-3	CASSRRTSGDFTDTQYF	TGTGCCAGCAGCCGCCGGACTAGCGGGGATTTCACAGATACGCAGTATTTT
-	-	TRBJ1-1	TRBV14	CASSREGEAFF	TGTGCCAGCAGCCGGGAGGGTGAAGCTTTCTTT
-	-	TRBJ1-4	TRBV2	CASTTSIGQGEKLFF	TGTGCCAGCACAACCAGTATCGGTCAGGGTGAAAAACTGTTTTTT
-	-	TRBJ1-5	TRBV6-5	CASNWAGGNQPQHF	TGTGCCAGCAATTGGGCAGGGGGCAATCAGCCCCAGCATTTT
-	-	TRBJ1-1	TRBV21-1	CASRQPRGGKGTEAFF	TGTGCCAGCAGGCAACCTCGCGGGGGGAAAGGGACTGAAGCTTTCTTT
-	-	TRBJ1-1	TRBV28	CASRPTGYMNTEAFF	TGTGCCAGCAGGCCCACAGGGTACATGAACACTGAAGCTTTCTTT
medium-sized	TRBD2	TRBJ2-1	TRBV2	CASLFRAGDNEQFF	TGTGCCAGCCTTTTCCGGGCGGGAGATAATGAGCAGTTCTTC
medium-sized	TRBD1	TRBJ1-2	TRBV25-1	CASSEGGTEYGYTF	TGTGCCAGCAGTGAAGGCGGGACAGAATATGGCTACACCTTC
-	-	TRBJ2-2	TRBV28	CASSLVRAGTGELFF	TGTGCCAGCAGTTTGGTACGGGCGGGCACCGGGGAGCTGTTTTTT
-	-	TRBJ1-2	TRBV30	CAWSVVGGSGYGYTF	TGTGCCTGGAGTGTAGTTGGGGGCTCGGGCTATGGCTACACCTTC
few	-	TRBJ1-1	TRBV11-2	CASSYWAGNTEAFF	TGTGCCAGCAGCTATTGGGCAGGGAACACTGAAGCTTTCTTT
-	-	TRBJ2-5	TRBV5-4	CASSSPHGPQETQYF	TGTGCCAGCAGCTCCCCACATGGGCCCCAAGAGACCCAGTACTTC
-	TRBD1	TRBJ2-7	TRBV5-1	CASSLGQDYEQYF	TGCGCCAGCAGCCTCGGACAGGACTACGAGCAGTACTTC
-	-	TRBJ1-4	TRBV3-1/TRBV3-2	CASSQDALANEKLFF	TGTGCCAGCAGCCAAGACGCTCTAGCTAATGAAAAACTGTTTTTT
once	-	TRBJ1-1	TRBV7-2	CASSSEDQGIVAFF	TGTGCCAGCAGCTCTGAAGACCAGGGGATCGTTGCTTTCTTT
-	TRBD1	TRBJ2-2	TRBV6-5	CASRQGAGELFF	TGTGCCAGCAGGCAGGGGGCCGGGGAGCTGTTTTTT
-	-	TRBJ2-1	TRBV27	CASSLSVGGTTGEQFF	TGTGCCAGCAGTTTATCGGTGGGCGGGACGACAGGGGAGCAGTTCTTC
-	-	TRBJ2-5	TRBV3-1/TRBV3-2	CASSRITRLDIQETQYF	TGTGCCAGCAGCCGGATTACTCGACTAGACATCCAAGAGACCCAGTACTTC
-	TRBD2	TRBJ2-1	TRBV7-6	CASSLAGVPNEQFF	TGTGCCAGCAGTCTAGCGGGGGTCCCCAATGAGCAGTTCTTC
-	TRBD1	TRBJ1-4	TRBV7-2	CASSRDRGNEKLFF	TGTGCCAGCAGCCGCGACAGGGGGAATGAAAAACTGTTTTTT
-	-	TRBJ2-4	TRBV15	CATSRVKGGAKNIQYF	TGTGCCACCAGCAGAGTAAAGGGGGGGGCCAAAAACATTCAGTACTTC
few	TRBD1	TRBJ2-7	TRBV3-1/TRBV3-2	CASSRQGQTYEQYF	TGTGCCAGCAGCCGACAGGGACAGACCTACGAGCAGTACTTC
-	-	TRBJ1-1	TRBV30	CAWSDMQGIGTEAFF	TGTGCCTGGAGTGATATGCAGGGGATCGGCACTGAAGCTTTCTTT
-	-	TRBJ2-6	TRBV5-5	CASSLAPLSGANVLTF	TGTGCCAGCAGCTTGGCCCCTCTCTCTGGGGCCAACGTCCTGACTTTC
-	-	TRBJ1-5	TRBV21-1	CASSKRGGKELSNQPQHF	TGTGCCAGCAGCAAAAGGGGAGGGAAAGAGCTTAGCAATCAGCCCCAGCATTTT
-	-	TRBJ1-1	TRBV6-1	CASSEARGTEAFF	TGTGCCAGCAGTGAAGCGCGGGGGACTGAAGCTTTCTTT
-	TRBD1	TRBJ1-1	TRBV7-9	CASSLARSGGRGTEAFF	TGTGCCAGCAGCTTAGCAAGATCAGGGGGCAGGGGCACTGAAGCTTTCTTT
once	TRBD1	TRBJ1-3	TRBV4-3	CASSQEYGQGGNTIYF	TGCGCCAGCAGCCAAGAATACGGACAGGGTGGAAACACCATATATTTT
-	-	TRBJ1-1	TRBV24-1	CATIGEVGTEAFF	TGTGCCACCATCGGTGAGGTCGGCACTGAAGCTTTCTTT
-	-	TRBJ1-1	TRBV6-5	CASSKPWGGGAEAFF	TGTGCCAGCAGTAAGCCTTGGGGGGGAGGGGCTGAAGCTTTCTTT
-	-	TRBJ2-5	TRBV19	CASSIRLNRETQYF	TGTGCCAGTAGTATCCGACTCAATAGGGAGACCCAGTACTTC
-	-	TRBJ1-4	TRBV3-1/TRBV3-2	CASSSLGGDLNEKLFF	TGTGCCAGCAGCTCCCTGGGCGGGGACCTTAATGAAAAACTGTTTTTT
-	TRBD2	TRBJ2-3	TRBV11-2	CASSLALAGGTDTQYF	TGTGCCAGCAGCTTAGCTCTAGCGGGGGGCACAGATACGCAGTATTTT